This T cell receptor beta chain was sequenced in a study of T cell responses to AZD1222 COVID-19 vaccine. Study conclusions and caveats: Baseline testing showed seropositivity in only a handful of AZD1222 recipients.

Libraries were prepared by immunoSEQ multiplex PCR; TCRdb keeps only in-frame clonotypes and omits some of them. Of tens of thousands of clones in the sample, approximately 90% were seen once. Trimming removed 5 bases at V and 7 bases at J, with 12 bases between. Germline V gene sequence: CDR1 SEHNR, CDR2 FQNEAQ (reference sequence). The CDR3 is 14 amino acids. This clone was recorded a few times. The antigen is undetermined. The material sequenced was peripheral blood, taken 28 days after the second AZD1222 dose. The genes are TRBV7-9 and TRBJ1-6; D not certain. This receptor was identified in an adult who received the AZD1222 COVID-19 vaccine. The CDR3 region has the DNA TGTGCCAGCAGCCCTGGACGGACGAATTCACCCCTCCACTTT. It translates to CASSPGRTNSPLHF.